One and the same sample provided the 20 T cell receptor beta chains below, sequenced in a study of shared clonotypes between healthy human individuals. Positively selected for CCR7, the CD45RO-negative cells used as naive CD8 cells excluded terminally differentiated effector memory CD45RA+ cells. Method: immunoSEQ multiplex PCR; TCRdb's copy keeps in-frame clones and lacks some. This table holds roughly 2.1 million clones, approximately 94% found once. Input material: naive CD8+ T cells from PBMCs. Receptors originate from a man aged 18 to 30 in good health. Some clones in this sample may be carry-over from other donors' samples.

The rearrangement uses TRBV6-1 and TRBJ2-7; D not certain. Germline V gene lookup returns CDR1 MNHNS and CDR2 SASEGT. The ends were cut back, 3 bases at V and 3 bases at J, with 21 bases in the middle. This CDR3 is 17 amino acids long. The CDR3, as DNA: TGTGCCAGCAGTGATGGGGTGGGTAGCCATCCCTTCTACGAGCAGTACTTC. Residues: CASSDGVGSHPFYEQYF.

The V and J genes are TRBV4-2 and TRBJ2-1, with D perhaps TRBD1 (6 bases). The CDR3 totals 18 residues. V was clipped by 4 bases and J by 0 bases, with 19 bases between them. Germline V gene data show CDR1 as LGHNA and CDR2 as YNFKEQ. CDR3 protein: CASSPQPMGTSSYNEQFF. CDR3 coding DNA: TGTGCCAGCAGCCCCCAGCCAATGGGGACAAGCTCCTACAATGAGCAGTTCTTC.

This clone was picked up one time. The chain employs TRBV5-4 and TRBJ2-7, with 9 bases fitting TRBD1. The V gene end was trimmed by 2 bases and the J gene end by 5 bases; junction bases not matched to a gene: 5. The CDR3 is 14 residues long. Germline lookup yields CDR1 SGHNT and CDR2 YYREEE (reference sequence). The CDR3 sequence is CASSFPGQGHEQYF. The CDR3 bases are TGTGCCAGCAGCTTCCCGGGACAGGGCCACGAGCAGTACTTC.

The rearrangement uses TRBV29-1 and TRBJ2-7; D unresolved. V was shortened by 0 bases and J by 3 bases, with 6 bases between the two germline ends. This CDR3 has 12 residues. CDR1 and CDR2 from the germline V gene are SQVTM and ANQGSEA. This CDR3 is CSVEDSLYEQYF. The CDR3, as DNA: TGCAGCGTTGAAGACAGTCTCTACGAGCAGTACTTC.

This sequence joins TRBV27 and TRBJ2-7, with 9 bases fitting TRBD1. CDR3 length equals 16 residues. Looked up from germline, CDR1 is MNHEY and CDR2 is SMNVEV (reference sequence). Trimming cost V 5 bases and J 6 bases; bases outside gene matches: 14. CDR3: CASSEGDRVLMGEQYF. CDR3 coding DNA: TGTGCCAGCAGTGAAGGGGACAGGGTGTTAATGGGCGAGCAGTACTTC.

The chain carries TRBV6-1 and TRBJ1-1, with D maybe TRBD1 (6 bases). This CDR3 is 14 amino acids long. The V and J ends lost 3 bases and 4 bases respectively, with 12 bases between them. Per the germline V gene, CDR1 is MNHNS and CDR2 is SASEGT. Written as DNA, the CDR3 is TGTGCCAGCAGTGAGAGGGGGAGAGGCACTGAAGCTTTCTTT. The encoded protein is CASSERGRGTEAFF.

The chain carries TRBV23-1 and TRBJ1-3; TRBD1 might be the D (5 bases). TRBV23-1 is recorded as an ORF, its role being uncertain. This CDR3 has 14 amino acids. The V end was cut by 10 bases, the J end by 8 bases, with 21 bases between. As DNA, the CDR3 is TGCGCCAACCCCCTGCCGTCATGGGGGGACACCATATATTTT. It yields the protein CANPLPSWGDTIYF.

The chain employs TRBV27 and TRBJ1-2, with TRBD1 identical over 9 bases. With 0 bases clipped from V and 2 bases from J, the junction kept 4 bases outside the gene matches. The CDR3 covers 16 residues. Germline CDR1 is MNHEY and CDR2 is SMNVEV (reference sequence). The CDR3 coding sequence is TGTGCCAGCAGTTTATCGTTAGGGACAGGGAACTATGGCTACACCTTC. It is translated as CASSLSLGTGNYGYTF.

The CDR3 sequence: CASSLVGGFQFF. The CDR3 DNA sequence: TGTGCCAGCAGCTTAGTGGGAGGGTTTCAGTTCTTC. The J gene is TRBJ2-1, the V gene TRBV7-2; 7 bases agree with TRBD2. Germline V CDR1 and CDR2: SGHTA, FQGNSA. V trimming: 1 base; J trimming: 13 bases; junction bases outside the gene matches: 4. The CDR3 sequence is 12 residues long.

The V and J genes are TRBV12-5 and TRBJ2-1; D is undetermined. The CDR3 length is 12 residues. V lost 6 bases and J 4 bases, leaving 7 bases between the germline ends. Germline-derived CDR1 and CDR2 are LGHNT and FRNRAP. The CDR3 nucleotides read TGTGCTAGTGGCCCCAGTTACAATGAGCAGTTCTTC. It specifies CASGPSYNEQFF. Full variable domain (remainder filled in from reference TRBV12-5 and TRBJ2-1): DARVTQTPRHKVTEMGQEVTMRCQPILGHNTVFWYRQTMMQGLELLAYFRNRAPLDDSGMPKDRFSAEMPDATLATLKIQPSEPRDSAVYFCASGPSYNEQFFGPGTRLTVL.

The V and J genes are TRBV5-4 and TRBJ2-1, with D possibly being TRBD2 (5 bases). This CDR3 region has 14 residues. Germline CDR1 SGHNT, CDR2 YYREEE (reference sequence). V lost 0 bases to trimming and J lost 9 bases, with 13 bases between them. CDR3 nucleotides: TGTGCCAGCAGCTTGGATCTAGGAGGTGGTGAGCAGTTCTTC. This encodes CASSLDLGGGEQFF.

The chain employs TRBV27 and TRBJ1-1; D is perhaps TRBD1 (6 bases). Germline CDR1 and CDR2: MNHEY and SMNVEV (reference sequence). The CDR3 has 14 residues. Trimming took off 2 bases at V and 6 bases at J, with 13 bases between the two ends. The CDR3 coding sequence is TGTGCCAGCAGTTTACAGGGGCCCAGCTCTGAAGCTTTCTTT. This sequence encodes CASSLQGPSSEAFF.

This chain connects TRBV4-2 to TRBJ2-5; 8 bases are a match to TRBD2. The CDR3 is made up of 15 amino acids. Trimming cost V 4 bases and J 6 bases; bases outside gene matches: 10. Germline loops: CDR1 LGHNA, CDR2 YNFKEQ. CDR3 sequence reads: CASSLRREGQQTQYF. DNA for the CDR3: TGTGCCAGCAGCCTCAGACGGGAGGGCCAGCAGACCCAGTACTTC.

For the CDR3, the DNA is TGTGCCAGCAGCCCCATCTCCTGGCGGACGAAAGTGGGGAGCAATCAGCCCCAGCATTTT. Translation gives CASSPISWRTKVGSNQPQHF. This rearrangement joins TRBV7-8 to TRBJ1-5; no definite D call. With 5 bases removed from V and 1 base from J, the gap between germline ends came to 27 bases. Germline V lookup: CDR1 SGHVS, CDR2 FQNEAQ. The CDR3 contains 20 residues.

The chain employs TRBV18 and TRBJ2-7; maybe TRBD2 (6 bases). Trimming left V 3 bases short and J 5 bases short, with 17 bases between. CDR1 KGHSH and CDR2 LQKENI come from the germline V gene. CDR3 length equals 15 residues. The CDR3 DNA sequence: TGTGCCAGCTCACCCGGCCGCGGGACGTCACACGAGCAGTACTTC. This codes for CASSPGRGTSHEQYF.

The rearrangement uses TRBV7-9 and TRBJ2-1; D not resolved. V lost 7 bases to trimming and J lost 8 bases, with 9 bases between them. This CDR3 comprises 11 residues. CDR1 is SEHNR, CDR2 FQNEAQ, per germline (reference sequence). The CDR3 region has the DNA TGTGCCAGCACCCTAATCCATGAGCAGTTCTTC. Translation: CASTLIHEQFF.

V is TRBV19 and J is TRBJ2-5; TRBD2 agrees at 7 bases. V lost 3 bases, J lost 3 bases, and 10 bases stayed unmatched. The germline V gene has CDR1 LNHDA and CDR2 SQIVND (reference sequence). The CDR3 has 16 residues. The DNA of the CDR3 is TGTGCCAGTAGTATCGCGCTAGCGGCCGAGGAAGAGACCCAGTACTTC. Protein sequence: CASSIALAAEEETQYF.

CDR3 in DNA: TGTGCCAGCAGTTTACCCCATACCGAAGCTTTCTTT. This codes for CASSLPHTEAFF. The rearrangement links TRBV28 to TRBJ1-1, with D hard to call. Trimming shortened V by 2 bases and J by 8 bases, and 9 bases separated the two germline ends. This CDR3 contains 12 residues. Germline V gene data show CDR1 as MDHEN and CDR2 as SYDVKM.

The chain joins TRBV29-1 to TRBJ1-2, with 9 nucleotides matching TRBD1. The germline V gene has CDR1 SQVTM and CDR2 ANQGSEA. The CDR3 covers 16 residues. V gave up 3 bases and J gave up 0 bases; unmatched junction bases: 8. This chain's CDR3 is CSVDGTGRTSNYGYTF. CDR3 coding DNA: TGCAGCGTTGATGGGACAGGGCGAACCTCTAACTATGGCTACACCTTC.

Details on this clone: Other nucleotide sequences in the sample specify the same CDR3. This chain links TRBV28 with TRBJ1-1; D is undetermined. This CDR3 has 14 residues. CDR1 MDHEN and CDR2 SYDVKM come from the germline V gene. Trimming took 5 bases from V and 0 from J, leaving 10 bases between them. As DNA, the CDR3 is TGTGCCAGCAGTCTAAGGGCTCTGAACACTGAAGCTTTCTTT. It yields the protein CASSLRALNTEAFF.